The clone carrying this TCR beta chain was picked up a small number of times. Patients were ineligible given autoimmune disease history or systemic immunosuppression. This specimen belongs to a study of OX40 agonist ivuxolimab in advanced cancers. Study overall: Three dose-escalation patients had partial responses: one with hepatocellular carcinoma and two with cutaneous melanoma.

The protocol was immunoSEQ multiplex PCR, while the TCRdb copy is restricted to in-frame clones and leaves out a portion. Counted here are 30,000 to 40,000 clones, 70% to 85% occurring once; the ten biggest clones make up more than 14%. CDR1 SGHAT and CDR2 FQNNGV come from the germline V gene. V was shortened by 5 bases and J by 5 bases, with 15 bases between the two germline ends. This CDR3 comprises 14 residues. Specimen: CD4+ or CD8+ T cells sorted from blood, collected in a trial of the OX40 agonist ivuxolimab. The TCR sequence derives from an adult with an advanced solid tumor such as melanoma, head and neck, liver or kidney cancer. The chain is built from TRBV11-2 and TRBJ2-5; D gene ambiguous. The CDR3 loop is CASSPISAGETQYF. DNA for the CDR3: TGTGCCAGCAGCCCTATCAGCGCCGGGGAGACCCAGTACTTC.